The clone carrying this T cell receptor (beta chain) was found once. Its antigen is as yet unknown. These data are taken from a study of breast tumors, draining lymph nodes, adjacent tissues. Study results and limitations: Data fit most tumor T cells coming from lymph node, expanding in tumor. Tumor repertoires ranked between lymph nodes and nontumor tissue in diversity, with V and J gene preferences.

Germline lookup yields CDR1 WNHNN and CDR2 SYGVQD (reference sequence). The CDR3 is 12 residues long. The germline V and J ends were trimmed by 11 bases and 7 bases, with 15 bases remaining between them. TCRdb ran MiXCR on the multiplex PCR reads and lists one entry per CDR3 protein. The sample includes around 66,000 distinct CDR3 sequences, around two fifths seen only once; the top ten take about 8%. The chain employs TRBV10-1 and TRBJ2-1; D is undetermined. The TCR sequence derives from a female donor with breast cancer. Some clones in this sample may be carry-over from other donors' samples. The specimen sequenced was breast tumor tissue. CDR3 loop: CASSGQANEQFF. DNA for the CDR3: TGCGCCTCCAGTGGGCAAGCAAATGAGCAGTTCTTC.